This T cell receptor beta chain appears in the sequencing data of a study of cytotoxic CD8 clonotypes in ibrutinib-treated CLL. The method was immunoSEQ multiplex PCR; TCRdb's version includes in-frame clones alone and lacks a portion of them. This sample has roughly 180,000 clones, with over 55% found just once. Specimen: PBMCs, collected after 24 months of ibrutinib treatment. This TCR was sampled from a human donor with chronic lymphocytic leukemia.

CDR3 nucleotide sequence: TGTGCCACCAGCAGAGGATGGACTAGCTACAATGAGCAGTTCTTC. Translation: CATSRGWTSYNEQFF. The J gene is TRBJ2-1, the V gene TRBV15; 7 nucleotides line up with TRBD2. The V and J ends lost 1 base and 3 bases, in that order; junction bases with no gene match: 3. The CDR3 extends over 15 amino acids. Germline assignment: CDR1 LNHNV and CDR2 YYDKDF (reference sequence).